This T cell receptor (beta chain) appears in the sequencing data of a study of beta chain features in type 1 diabetes. Study findings and constraints: cDNA sequencing could over-represent cells with high TCR expression. Moderate but significant shortening of TCRB CDR3s was recorded in all four CD4+ subsets from Type 1 diabetes patients.

Expressed TCRB transcripts were sequenced after all isolated RNA was converted to cDNA. Sequencing used immunoSEQ multiplex PCR; TCRdb keeps in-frame clones, though not all of them. Of roughly 12,000 clones listed, about 49% are singletons. Remarks on this clone: Antigen unknown.

The CDR3 has 15 amino acids. Trimming cost V 6 bases and J 3 bases; bases outside gene matches: 2. The germline CDR1 and CDR2 sequences are ENHRY and SYGVKD. Purity above 95% was achieved in all sorted populations. The origin of this receptor is a man aged 18 to 35 in good health. The chain carries TRBV10-3 and TRBJ2-2; TRBD2 aligns across 12 bases. Sequenced sample: stem cell memory CD4+ T cells from blood. The CDR3 reads CAIRRTSGDTGELFF. The CDR3 nucleotides read TGTGCCATCAGGAGGACTAGCGGGGACACCGGGGAGCTGTTTTTT.